This T cell receptor beta chain was captured in a study of blood T cell repertoires in COVID-19. The table came from immunoSEQ multiplex PCR; TCRdb's copy has only in-frame clones and leaves some out. This table holds 350,000 to 550,000 clones, roughly 89% found once. The ends were cut back, 0 bases at V and 4 bases at J, with 10 bases in the middle. CDR1 is MNHEY, CDR2 SVGEGT, per germline. The CDR3 spans 15 residues. The chain links TRBV6-2 or TRBV6-3 to TRBJ2-1; perhaps TRBD2 as D (7 bases). This clonotype was sampled from a woman in her 30s with acute or convalescent COVID-19. The sample comprised peripheral blood. The DNA of the CDR3 is TGTGCCAGCAGTTACTCGGGGGGGCGTTACAATGAGCAGTTCTTC. Protein sequence: CASSYSGGRYNEQFF.